The 11 T cell receptor beta chains below all came from one sample that was sequenced in a study of PD-1 and CTLA-4 blockade in melanoma listed by TCRdb under 2021. Libraries were prepared through the immunoSEQ multiplex PCR assay. In TCRdb, the immuneACCESS table is reduced to in-frame sequences with V and J assigned. These tables do not hold every clone; where another copy was compared, an unresolved V gene accounts for under half, and the others remain unexplained. The sample records approximately 7,200 clones, 80% of which are singletons. The top ten clones comprise about 39% of the sample. The input for sequencing was CD8+ T cells from peripheral blood, taken before anti-PD-1 treatment. The source is a human donor with melanoma.

The gene calls are TRBV15 and TRBJ1-1; D not certain. The CDR3 has 13 residues. Germline lookup yields CDR1 LNHNV and CDR2 YYDKDF (reference sequence). Trimming stripped 2 bases from V and 1 base from J, with 5 bases between. The CDR3 region is CATSRQRNTEAFF. CDR3 nucleotide sequence: TGTGCCACCAGCAGACAGAGGAACACTGAAGCTTTCTTT.

The V and J genes are TRBV7-9 and TRBJ1-1; 7 nucleotides line up with TRBD1. The V segment lost 4 bases and the J segment 0 bases; nucleotides outside the gene matches: 5. CDR1 is SEHNR and CDR2 is FQNEAQ in the germline V gene (reference sequence). The CDR3 covers 15 residues. In DNA form, the CDR3 reads TGTGCCAGCAGCTGGTACAGGGGATTGAACACTGAAGCTTTCTTT. Translation gives CASSWYRGLNTEAFF.

The genes are TRBV25-1 and TRBJ1-2; TRBD1 might be the D (5 bases). The V gene's germline CDR1 is MGHDK and CDR2 SYGVNS. There are 15 residues in the CDR3. V lost 7 bases and J lost 4, with 19 bases in between. The CDR3 here is CASNGLISGGYGYTF. The CDR3 region has the DNA TGTGCCAGCAACGGACTGATAAGCGGGGGCTATGGCTACACCTTC.

This clone occurred a few times. J is TRBJ2-3 and V is TRBV5-6; no clear D. Trimming removed 0 bases from V and 0 bases from J, with 11 bases in between. CDR3 size: 16 residues. In germline, CDR1 is SGHDT, CDR2 YYEEEE. CDR3 sequence: CASSLGASTSTDTQYF. Written as DNA, the CDR3 is TGTGCCAGCAGCTTGGGGGCCAGCACTAGCACAGATACGCAGTATTTT. The variable domain in full, completed from reference TRBV5-6 and TRBJ2-3, reads DAGVTQSPTHLIKTRGQQVTLRCSPKSGHDTVSWYQQALGQGPQFIFQYYEEEERQRGNFPDRFSGHQFPNYSSELNVNALLLGDSALYLCASSLGASTSTDTQYFGPGTRLTVL.

The rearrangement links TRBV30 to TRBJ1-1, with D possibly matching TRBD1 (5 bases). There are 15 residues in the CDR3. V was clipped by 3 bases and J by 5 bases, with 19 bases between them. CDR1 is GTSNPN and CDR2 is SVGIG in the germline V gene (reference sequence). CDR3 sequence reads: CAWSPGWAGGTEAFF. In DNA, the CDR3 is TGTGCCTGGAGCCCAGGGTGGGCGGGAGGTACTGAAGCTTTCTTT.

The chain carries TRBV4-1 and TRBJ2-5; 16 bases line up with TRBD2. Trimming cost V 3 bases and J 5 bases; bases outside gene matches: 6. CDR1 is MGHRA, CDR2 YSYEKL, per germline. The CDR3 is 17 residues long. The DNA of the CDR3 is TGCGCCAGCAGCCAGGGGACTAGCGGGAGGGCCTGGGAGACCCAGTACTTC. Residues: CASSQGTSGRAWETQYF.

As for this clone: A read error is possible here, since a much larger clone lies one base away. Other DNA sequences in this specimen translate into the identical CDR3. This chain uses TRBV13 with TRBJ2-7; D ambiguous. The CDR3 length is 14 residues. Trimming pared 0 bases from V and 3 bases from J, leaving 9 bases between. The germline V gene encodes CDR1 PRHDT and CDR2 FYEKMQ (reference sequence). The CDR3 sequence: CASSLGQRNYEQYF. As DNA, the CDR3 is TGTGCCAGCAGCTTAGGGCAGCGCAACTACGAGCAGTACTTC. Looking up the rest from reference TRBV13 and TRBJ2-7 gives the full variable domain: AAGVIQSPRHLIKEKRETATLKCYPIPRHDTVYWYQQGPGQDPQFLISFYEKMQSDKGSIPDRFSAQQFSDYHSELNMSSLELGDSALYFCASSLGQRNYEQYFGPGTRLTVT.

The chain carries TRBV5-8 and TRBJ1-2, with 7 bases that match TRBD1. Germline V gene sequence: CDR1 SGHTS, CDR2 YDEGEE. The CDR3 has 15 residues. Germline trimming cut 4 bases from V and 4 bases from J; bases unmatched to any gene: 10. As DNA, the CDR3 is TGTGCCAGCAGCCCACTGACAGGGAGGTCCTATGGCTACACCTTC. It yields the protein CASSPLTGRSYGYTF.

The chain links TRBV11-3 to TRBJ2-5; no clear D gene. Trimming pared 1 base from V and 5 bases from J, leaving 5 bases between. Looked up from germline, CDR1 is SGHNT and CDR2 is YENEEA. This CDR3 is built from 12 residues. CDR3 in DNA: TGTGCCAGCAGCTTAGTAGGGGAGACCCAGTACTTC. It yields the protein CASSLVGETQYF.

V and J are TRBV11-3 and TRBJ2-3, with 10 bases aligning to TRBD2. The CDR3 consists of 19 residues. CDR1 and CDR2 (germline): SGHNT, YENEEA. The trim removed 5 bases at V and 0 bases at J, leaving 14 bases unmatched. CDR3 sequence: CASSPLEASGGVSTDTQYF. CDR3 DNA sequence: TGTGCCAGCAGCCCGCTGGAGGCTAGCGGGGGTGTTAGCACAGATACGCAGTATTTT.

This clone is medium-sized within its sample. The V call is TRBV10-3, the J call TRBJ1-5, with a weak D call TRBD1 (5 bases). V was trimmed by 4 bases and J by 2 bases, leaving 12 bases between them. The CDR3 extends over 15 amino acids. Germline assignment: CDR1 ENHRY and CDR2 SYGVKD. CDR3 sequence reads: CAISGGDEGNQPQHF. CDR3 DNA sequence: TGTGCCATCAGTGGGGGGGACGAAGGCAATCAGCCCCAGCATTTT.